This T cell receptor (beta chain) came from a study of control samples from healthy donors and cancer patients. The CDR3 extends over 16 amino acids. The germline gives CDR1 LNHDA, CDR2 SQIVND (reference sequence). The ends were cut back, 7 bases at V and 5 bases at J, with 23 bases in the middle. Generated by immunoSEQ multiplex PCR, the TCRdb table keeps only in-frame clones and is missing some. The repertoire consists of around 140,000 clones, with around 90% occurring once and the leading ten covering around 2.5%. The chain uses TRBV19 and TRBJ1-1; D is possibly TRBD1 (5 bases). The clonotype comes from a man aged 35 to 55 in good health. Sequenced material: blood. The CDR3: CASKGGTLTGRTEAFF. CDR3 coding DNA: TGTGCCAGTAAAGGCGGGACGCTCACTGGTAGGACTGAAGCTTTCTTT.